This T cell receptor beta chain appears in the sequencing data of a study of CD8+ T cells in alopecia areata. CDR3 length: 12 amino acids. From germline, CDR1 is PRHDT and CDR2 FYEKMQ (reference sequence). The V end was cut by 5 bases, the J end by 6 bases, with 8 bases between. Sequencing relied on a cDNA template that was reverse transcribed from extracted RNA. TCRdb keeps only in-frame clones here, not all; method: immunoSEQ multiplex PCR. The repertoire has some 120,000 clones, around 45% of them found once; the top ten carry 10%. Researchers gathered lesional scalp punch biopsies and peripheral blood from patients with alopecia areata.

The source material was NKG2D-low CD8+ T cells sorted from blood. This clonotype was obtained from a human donor with alopecia areata. The chain is built from TRBV13 and TRBJ2-1; D uncertain. This chain's CDR3 is CASSPPTNEQFF. The CDR3 DNA sequence: TGTGCCAGCAGCCCACCCACCAATGAGCAGTTCTTC.